These 7 T cell receptor beta chains were sequenced from one sample in a study of cytomegalovirus exposure and HLA in healthy donors. With 60 Vbeta and 13 Jbeta primers, the PCR was carried out. Sequencing used immunoSEQ multiplex PCR; TCRdb keeps in-frame clones, though not all of them. The sample consists of about 150,000 clones, approximately 83% of them appearing once. Sequenced: PBMCs. These receptors all come from a woman between 18 and 29 years old in good health and CMV-seronegative.

The chain employs TRBV9 and TRBJ1-1; possible D gene TRBD1, 6 bases. The CDR3 contains 15 residues. Germline assignment: CDR1 SGDLS and CDR2 YYNGEE. V was trimmed by 0 bases and J by 3 bases, leaving 12 bases between them. Here the CDR3 reads CASSVVARGYTEAFF. CDR3 sequence (DNA): TGTGCCAGCAGCGTAGTTGCCAGGGGATACACTGAAGCTTTCTTT.

The rearrangement joins TRBV5-1 to TRBJ1-2; TRBD1 matches at 8 bases. The CDR3 extends over 16 amino acids. From germline, CDR1 is SGHRS and CDR2 YFSETQ. J gave up 6 bases and V 4 bases, and 14 bases lay outside the gene matches. CDR3 coding DNA: TGCGCCAGCAGCCAACAGGGGGGGGTACTATGGGATGGCTACACCTTC. Translation gives CASSQQGGVLWDGYTF.

The gene calls are TRBV14 and TRBJ1-4; no reliable D call. Trimming cost V 3 bases and J 8 bases, with 7 bases left between them. Germline V gene data show CDR1 as SGHDN and CDR2 as FVKESK. This CDR3 region has 12 residues. CDR3 residues: CASSQLREKLFF. The CDR3 nucleotides are TGTGCCAGCAGCCAGCTACGGGAAAAACTGTTTTTT.

The V and J genes are TRBV6-1 and TRBJ2-6; D gene unclear. The CDR3 contains 13 residues. Trimming shortened V by 8 bases and J by 0 bases, and 5 bases separated the two germline ends. Germline-derived CDR1 and CDR2 are MNHNS and SASEGT. Written as DNA, the CDR3 is TGTGCCAGCCGGAGCTCTGGGGCCAACGTCCTGACTTTC. It encodes CASRSSGANVLTF.

The V and J genes are TRBV9 and TRBJ1-1, with 7 bases identical to TRBD1. Germline V gene lookup returns CDR1 SGDLS and CDR2 YYNGEE. The CDR3 covers 14 residues. The J segment lost 6 bases and the V segment lost 3 bases, leaving 8 bases of the junction unmatched. CDR3 protein: CASSALDRDAEAFF. CDR3 bases: TGTGCCAGCAGCGCCTTAGACAGGGACGCTGAAGCTTTCTTT.

Details on this clone: Its ends do not fully match the called genes, so a read error is possible. CDR3 DNA: TGTTCCAGCAGCTTAACTCAGGTAGACACTGAAGCTTTCTTT. It codes for CSSSLTQVDTEAFF. This chain joins TRBV7-9 and TRBJ1-1, with D unclear. CDR1 is SEHNR, CDR2 FQNEAQ, per germline (reference sequence). The CDR3 extends over 14 amino acids.

To note about this clone: Relative to the germline gene, one junction end is altered; a read error may explain this. V usage is TRBV7-9 and J usage is TRBJ1-2, with TRBD1 as a possible D gene (6 bases). Germline assignment: CDR1 SEHNR and CDR2 FQNEAQ (reference sequence). This CDR3 region has 14 residues. CDR3 in DNA: TGTTCCAGCAGCCGCAGGGGTATCGACTATGGCTACACCTTC. Translating it yields CSSSRRGIDYGYTF.